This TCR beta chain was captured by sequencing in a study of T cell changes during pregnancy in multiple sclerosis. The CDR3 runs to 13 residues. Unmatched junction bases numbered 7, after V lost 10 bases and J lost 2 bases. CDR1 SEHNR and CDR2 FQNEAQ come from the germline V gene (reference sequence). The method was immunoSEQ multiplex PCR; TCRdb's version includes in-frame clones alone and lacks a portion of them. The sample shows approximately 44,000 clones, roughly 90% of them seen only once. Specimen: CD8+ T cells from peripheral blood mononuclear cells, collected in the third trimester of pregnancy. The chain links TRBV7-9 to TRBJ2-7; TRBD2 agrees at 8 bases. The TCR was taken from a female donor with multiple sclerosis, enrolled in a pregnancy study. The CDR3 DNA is TGTGCCACTGGAGCGGGGGCAACCTACGAGCAGTACTTC. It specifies CATGAGATYEQYF.